The 9 T cell receptor beta chains below come from one sample, sequenced in a study of T cell repertoires in cytomegalovirus infection. TCRdb re-called the reads with MiXCR, one entry per CDR3 protein. The sample comprises 700,000 to 900,000 distinct CDR3 sequences, about 27% of which are singletons, and approximately 14% rests with the top ten. These receptors have no identified antigens. The sequenced sample was cultured CD8+ T cells from PBMCs, obtained from culture after CMV antigen stimulation. All receptors derive from a human donor in good health (CMV status not recorded). Some clones in this sample may be carry-over from other donors' samples.

This chain connects TRBV2 to TRBJ2-5; TRBD2 matches 8 bases. CDR3 length: 16 residues. Germline values: CDR1 SNHLY, CDR2 FYNNEI. The junction had 9 bases not matched to a gene; V was cut back by 4 bases and J by 2 bases. The CDR3 region has the DNA TGTGCCAGCAGTGTGAGCGCTCCGGGGGGGCAAGAGACCCAGTACTTC. Its protein product is CASSVSAPGGQETQYF. Full variable domain (missing parts from reference TRBV2 and TRBJ2-5): EPEVTQTPSHQVTQMGQEVILRCVPISNHLYFYWYRQILGQKVEFLVSFYNNEISEKSEIFDDQFSVERPDGSNFTLKIRSTKLEDSAMYFCASSVSAPGGQETQYFGPGTRLLVL.

This sequence joins TRBV15 and TRBJ2-5; weak D call: TRBD2 (7 bases). CDR1 and CDR2 from the germline V gene are LNHNV and YYDKDF (reference sequence). The CDR3 contains 15 residues. Deletions cut 0 bases from V and 4 bases from J, with 12 bases between. The CDR3 region is CATSRDLGGRETQYF. The CDR3 nucleotides are TGTGCCACCAGCAGAGATCTCGGGGGGCGAGAGACCCAGTACTTC.

V is TRBV27 and J is TRBJ1-1, with D perhaps TRBD1 (6 bases). This CDR3 has 13 amino acids. CDR1 and CDR2 (germline): MNHEY, SMNVEV (reference sequence). The V end was cut by 8 bases, the J end by 6 bases, with 16 bases between. The CDR3 sequence is CASGGGVRAEAFF. Written as DNA, the CDR3 is TGTGCCAGCGGGGGGGGCGTACGCGCTGAAGCTTTCTTT.

The rearrangement links TRBV27 to TRBJ2-3, with D tentatively TRBD2 (6 bases). Trimming cost V 9 bases and J 4 bases, with 17 bases left between them. CDR1 MNHEY and CDR2 SMNVEV come from the germline V gene (reference sequence). The CDR3 extends over 14 amino acids. Here the CDR3 reads CASSSTRRADTQYF. The CDR3 region has the DNA TGTGCCAGTTCTTCGACTAGGAGGGCAGATACGCAGTATTTT.

The chain couples TRBV19 to TRBJ2-2; no clear D gene. This CDR3 is 14 amino acids long. V lost 2 bases, J lost 6 bases, and 10 bases lay in between. Germline assignment: CDR1 LNHDA and CDR2 SQIVND (reference sequence). CDR3 DNA sequence: TGTGCCAGTAGTATACAGCAGTTACCCGGGGAGCTGTTTTTT. Translated, it gives CASSIQQLPGELFF.

This clonotype was found a few times. The chain uses TRBV12-3 or TRBV12-4 and TRBJ2-3, with TRBD2 matching over 13 bases. CDR3 size: 16 residues. The J segment lost 4 bases and the V segment lost 5 bases, leaving 6 bases of the junction unmatched. The CDR3 sequence: CASSARTSGGSDTQYF. The CDR3 nucleotides read TGTGCCAGCAGTGCGCGGACTAGCGGGGGCTCAGATACGCAGTATTTT.

V is TRBV6-5 and J is TRBJ2-2; 9 bases match TRBD1. This CDR3 region has 16 residues. The V gene end was trimmed by 6 bases and the J gene end by 5 bases; junction bases not matched to a gene: 10. Germline loops: CDR1 MNHEY, CDR2 SVGAGI. CDR3 loop: CASSPARTGETGELFF. CDR3 nucleotide sequence: TGTGCCAGCAGCCCAGCCCGGACAGGGGAAACCGGGGAGCTGTTTTTT.

The chain combines TRBV5-1 with TRBJ2-5, with TRBD1 matching 9 bases. The CDR3 has 16 residues. Per germline, CDR1 SGHRS and CDR2 YFSETQ. Trimming cost V 4 bases and J 6 bases; bases outside gene matches: 13. The CDR3 is CASSPRDRDGRKTQYF. CDR3 in DNA: TGCGCCAGCAGCCCCCGGGACAGGGATGGTAGGAAGACCCAGTACTTC.

This rearrangement joins TRBV11-2 to TRBJ2-5, with D hard to call. The germline V and J ends were trimmed by 0 bases and 5 bases, with 13 bases remaining between them. Germline CDR1 reads SGHAT; CDR2 reads FQNNGV. The CDR3 is made up of 15 amino acids. The DNA of the CDR3 is TGTGCCAGCAGCTTAGAGGTAGGGTCCGGTGAGACCCAGTACTTC. Its translation is CASSLEVGSGETQYF.